This T cell receptor beta chain emerged from a study of shared clonotypes between healthy human individuals. The assay was immunoSEQ multiplex PCR, and TCRdb's table has in-frame clones only and misses some. Of approximately 1,000,000 clones in the sample, roughly 80% are singletons; the top ten hold about 0.89%. The CDR3 consists of 15 residues. CDR1 and CDR2 (germline): SEHNR, FQNEAQ (reference sequence). V was clipped by 1 base and J by 0 bases, with 8 bases between them. The sample comprised memory CD4+ T cells from PBMCs. Subset described: CD45RA-negative fraction. The clonotype originates from a man aged 18-30 years in good health. Some clones in this sample may be carry-over from other donors' samples. The chain joins TRBV7-9 to TRBJ2-3; D tentatively fits TRBD1 or TRBD2 (5 bases each). The CDR3 DNA follows: TGTGCCAGCAGCTTAGGGGACCGAAGCACAGATACGCAGTATTTT. Translation gives CASSLGDRSTDTQYF.